The clone carrying this T cell receptor beta chain was detected once. No antigen is known for it. V lost 4 bases to trimming and J lost 3 bases, with 13 bases between them. The CDR3 is 15 residues long. CDR1 is SGHTA and CDR2 is FQGNSA in the germline V gene. TCRdb's table, derived via immunoSEQ multiplex PCR, lists solely in-frame clones and lacks some. This sample yields 250,000 to 300,000 clones, of which approximately 94% are seen a single time; less than 0.65% belongs to the top ten. This record comes from a study of T cell responses to AZD1222 COVID-19 vaccine. Notes on the study in general: In a largely white British group with more females than males, clonal diversity was possibly underestimated. Vaccine-associated CD4 TCRs ranged over spike, dominating at 160-218 and 743-854. Baseline antibody screening turned up just a handful of seropositive AZD1222 recipients.

Here the sequenced sample was peripheral blood, taken 28 days after the second AZD1222 dose. The rearrangement joins TRBV7-2 to TRBJ1-5; the D gene is possibly TRBD1 (5 bases). The sequence was obtained from an adult who received the AZD1222 COVID-19 vaccine. The CDR3 is CASSSFSGTNQPQHF. Here the CDR3 DNA reads TGTGCCAGCAGCTCCTTTAGCGGGACCAATCAGCCCCAGCATTTT. The complete variable domain, with remaining parts taken from reference TRBV7-2 and TRBJ1-5, reads GAGVSQSPSNKVTEKGKDVELRCDPISGHTALYWYRQSLGQGLEFLIYFQGNSAPDKSGLPSDRFSAERTGGSVSTLTIQRTQQEDSAVYLCASSSFSGTNQPQHFGDGTRLSIL.